This paragraph reports one TCR beta chain. These data originate in a study of blood T cell repertoires in COVID-19. Profiling relied on immunoSEQ multiplex PCR, and the TCRdb table lists in-frame clones only, not all of them. The repertoire holds approximately 400,000 clones, with about 89% as singletons. What was sequenced was peripheral blood. The TCR comes from a middle-aged man with acute or convalescent COVID-19.

The CDR3 bases are TGTGCCAGCAGCTTAGCGTTCGCCGAGTACAATGAGCAGTTCTTC. Its translation is CASSLAFAEYNEQFF. This chain joins TRBV7-6 and TRBJ2-1; D gene unclear. Germline-derived CDR1 and CDR2 are SGHVS and FNYEAQ. V was shortened by 0 bases and J by 4 bases, with 10 bases between the two germline ends. The CDR3 sequence is 15 residues long.